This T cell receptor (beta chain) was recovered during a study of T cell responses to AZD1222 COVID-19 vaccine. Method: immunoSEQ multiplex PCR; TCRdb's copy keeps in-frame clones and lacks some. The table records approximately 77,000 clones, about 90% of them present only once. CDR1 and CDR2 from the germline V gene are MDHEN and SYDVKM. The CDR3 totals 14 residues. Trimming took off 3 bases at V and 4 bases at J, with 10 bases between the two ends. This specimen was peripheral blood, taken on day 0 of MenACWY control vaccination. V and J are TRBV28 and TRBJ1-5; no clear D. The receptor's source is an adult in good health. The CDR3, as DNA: TGTGCCAGCAGTTTTAGGCGGAATAATCAGCCCCAGCATTTT. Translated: CASSFRRNNQPQHF. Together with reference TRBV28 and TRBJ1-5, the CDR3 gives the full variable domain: DVKVTQSSRYLVKRTGEKVFLECVQDMDHENMFWYRQDPGLGLRLIYFSYDVKMKEKGDIPEGYSVSREKKERFSLILESASTNQTSMYLCASSFRRNNQPQHFGDGTRLSIL.